The present T cell receptor (beta chain) was sequenced within a study of T cells in Graves' hyperthyroidism and ophthalmopathy. Study results and caveats: The model's output predicted ophthalmopathy at a median of about 5.9 months prior to onset. Patients with ophthalmopathy were separated from those with stable hyperthyroidism by a 13 V-J model.

Remarks on this clonotype: Its antigen is still unknown.

Uncontrolled infection, other autoimmune disease, pregnancy or lactation disqualified patients from enrolment. RNA transcripts yielded amplified TCR beta CDR3 regions. With the HTBI primer set, the TCR CDR3 went through a first round of RT-PCR. MiXCR was run by TCRdb on the multiplex PCR reads, yielding one entry per CDR3 protein. In the table there are about 570,000 distinct CDR3 sequences, roughly 50% of which are singletons. CDR1 and CDR2 from the germline V gene are SGHTA and FQGNSA. This CDR3 contains 13 residues. V gave up 6 bases and J gave up 11 bases; unmatched junction bases: 7. The clonotype comes from an adult woman with Graves' disease, either hyperthyroidism or ophthalmopathy (not recorded which). The chain combines TRBV7-2 with TRBJ1-4, with TRBD1 identical over 9 bases. Sample: peripheral blood or thyroid tissue (not recorded which). CDR3 in amino acids: CASSFGQGTKLFF. The DNA of the CDR3 is TGTGCCAGCAGTTTTGGACAGGGGACGAAACTGTTTTTT.